This TCR beta chain was retrieved from a study of T cell responses to AZD1222 COVID-19 vaccine. Germline V gene data show CDR1 as LGHNT and CDR2 as FRNRAP. The trim removed 5 bases at V and 9 bases at J, leaving 13 bases unmatched. The CDR3 covers 16 residues. Study-wide results and limits: Two doses of AZD1222 preceded a rise in Spike-specific TCR breadth and depth. Clonal diversity was possibly underestimated; the donors were predominantly white British and more often female. Epitopes outside B.1.351 and B.1.1.7 mutated regions reportedly drew nearly half of spike TCRs.

The table came from immunoSEQ multiplex PCR; TCRdb's copy has only in-frame clones and leaves some out. This sample has approximately 140,000 clones; around 90% occur once, and the top ten carry about 3%. This clone has just a few counts. Its cognate antigen is unknown. This receptor was obtained from an adult in good health. V usage is TRBV12-5 and J usage is TRBJ2-1; 10 bases line up with TRBD1. The starting material was peripheral blood, obtained on day 0 of MenACWY control vaccination. CDR3 sequence (DNA): TGTGCTAGTGGTCCCCCCCGGGACAGGGGTTTGGGTGAGCAGTTCTTC. It is translated as CASGPPRDRGLGEQFF. The full variable domain, its missing parts supplied by reference TRBV12-5 and TRBJ2-1, is DARVTQTPRHKVTEMGQEVTMRCQPILGHNTVFWYRQTMMQGLELLAYFRNRAPLDDSGMPKDRFSAEMPDATLATLKIQPSEPRDSAVYFCASGPPRDRGLGEQFFGPGTRLTVL.